Below, 23 T cell receptor beta chains from the same sample are listed, as sequenced in a study of blood T cell repertoires in COVID-19. Some clones are missing from TCRdb's copy, which holds only in-frame ones; the method was immunoSEQ multiplex PCR. The sample holds about 89,000 clones, about two thirds seen once. Sequencing was carried out using peripheral blood. These receptors were obtained from a woman of 80 years or more with acute or convalescent COVID-19.

The genes are TRBV13 and TRBJ1-1; possible D gene TRBD1, 5 bases. Looked up from germline, CDR1 is PRHDT and CDR2 is FYEKMQ (reference sequence). This CDR3 region has 12 residues. Trimming left V 3 bases short and J 5 bases short, with 7 bases between. CDR3 residues: CASSFGGTEAFF. The CDR3 region has the DNA TGTGCCAGCAGCTTCGGGGGGACTGAAGCTTTCTTT.

V is TRBV30 and J is TRBJ1-2, with a tentative D call TRBD1 (5 bases). Germline assignment: CDR1 GTSNPN and CDR2 SVGIG (reference sequence). The CDR3 totals 9 residues. The CDR3 spells CVGADGYTF. CDR3 in DNA: TGTGTAGGGGCCGACGGCTACACCTTC.

In this sample, this clone turned up a few times. The genes are TRBV19 and TRBJ1-6, with D possibly being TRBD1 (6 bases). V lost 3 bases to trimming and J lost 7 bases, with 19 bases between them. The length of the CDR3 is 17 residues. Germline CDR1 LNHDA, CDR2 SQIVND (reference sequence). The DNA of the CDR3 is TGTGCCAGTAGTATCTACGGGTATAGGGGGACCAATTCACCCCTCCACTTT. Amino acid sequence: CASSIYGYRGTNSPLHF.

The chain employs TRBV6-5 and TRBJ1-1; D is ambiguous. The V gene's germline CDR1 is MNHEY and CDR2 SVGAGI. Trimming took off 8 bases at V and 7 bases at J, with 11 bases between the two ends. The CDR3 loop spans 11 amino acids. The CDR3 nucleotides read TGTGCCAGCGGAACAGAGTTTGAAGCTTTCTTT. It codes for CASGTEFEAFF.

In its sample, this clone was seen a few times. The rearrangement joins TRBV7-9 to TRBJ1-1, with TRBD1 matching 12 bases. The V segment lost 0 bases and the J segment 3 bases; nucleotides outside the gene matches: 5. The CDR3 is 17 residues long. CDR1 and CDR2 (germline): SEHNR, FQNEAQ (reference sequence). CDR3: CASSLARGQGADTEAFF. CDR3 DNA: TGTGCCAGCAGCTTAGCGCGGGGACAGGGGGCGGACACTGAAGCTTTCTTT.

V is TRBV2 and J is TRBJ1-4; 7 nucleotides align to TRBD1. The CDR3 runs 14 residues. Germline CDR1 SNHLY, CDR2 FYNNEI. The junction had 9 bases not matched to a gene; V was cut back by 6 bases and J by 8 bases. CDR3: CASRDRVGAEKLFF. The CDR3 coding sequence is TGTGCCAGCAGAGACAGGGTTGGGGCGGAAAAACTGTTTTTT. The whole variable domain, filled in from reference TRBV2 and TRBJ1-4, reads EPEVTQTPSHQVTQMGQEVILRCVPISNHLYFYWYRQILGQKVEFLVSFYNNEISEKSEIFDDQFSVERPDGSNFTLKIRSTKLEDSAMYFCASRDRVGAEKLFFGSGTQLSVL.

The chain has TRBV6-5 and TRBJ1-5; D unclear. Trimming shortened V by 6 bases and J by 5 bases, and 11 bases separated the two germline ends. Looked up from germline, CDR1 is MNHEY and CDR2 is SVGAGI. This CDR3 has 13 amino acids. CDR3 region: CASSRHVDQPQHF. CDR3 nucleotides: TGTGCCAGCAGCAGACACGTGGATCAGCCCCAGCATTTT.

The chain is built from TRBV30 and TRBJ1-4; no reliable D call. Germline V gives CDR1 GTSNPN, CDR2 SVGIG (reference sequence). V was pared by 0 bases and J by 7 bases, with 15 bases between. The CDR3 consists of 15 residues. The DNA for the CDR3 is TGTGCCTGGAGTGTCCACGGGATTTTAGGTGAAAAACTGTTTTTT. Amino acids: CAWSVHGILGEKLFF.

The chain uses TRBV7-2 and TRBJ2-1, with D perhaps matching TRBD1 (5 bases). In germline, CDR1 is SGHTA, CDR2 FQGNSA. The V end was cut by 5 bases, the J end by 8 bases, with 13 bases between. CDR3 length equals 13 residues. This chain's CDR3 is CASSPQGVYEQFF. As DNA, the CDR3 is TGTGCCAGCAGCCCCCAAGGGGTCTATGAGCAGTTCTTC.

CDR3 in amino acids: CASSPGLSKTQYF. DNA for the CDR3: TGTGCCAGCAGTCCAGGGCTCTCGAAGACCCAGTACTTC. V and J are TRBV28 and TRBJ2-5; TRBD1 is a possible D gene (5 bases). Per the germline V gene, CDR1 is MDHEN and CDR2 is SYDVKM. V was pared by 5 bases and J by 6 bases, with 13 bases between. The CDR3 length is 13 residues.

J is TRBJ2-5 and V is TRBV5-1; TRBD2 matches at 10 bases. Trimming at V came to 5 bases and at J to 4 bases, leaving 8 bases not matched to a gene. CDR1 SGHRS and CDR2 YFSETQ come from the germline V gene. This CDR3 region has 15 residues. As DNA, the CDR3 is TGCGCCAGCAGATTTACCGGGACTAGCGTAGAGACCCAGTACTTC. It translates to CASRFTGTSVETQYF.

The chain uses TRBV5-5 and TRBJ1-2; 9 bases match TRBD1. Germline V CDR1 and CDR2: SGHKS, YYEKEE (reference sequence). Losses at the gene ends were 1 base for V and 6 bases for J; bases not matched to a gene: 7. There are 15 residues in the CDR3. CDR3 sequence: CASSLNHRGQNGYTF. CDR3 sequence (DNA): TGTGCCAGCAGCTTGAACCACAGGGGGCAAAATGGCTACACCTTC.

This chain uses TRBV19 with TRBJ1-2; 9 positions match TRBD1. The CDR3 contains 17 residues. V gave up 9 bases and J gave up 4 bases; unmatched junction bases: 18. From germline, CDR1 is LNHDA and CDR2 SQIVND (reference sequence). The CDR3 here is CASCRGTGPSGVYGYTF. CDR3 DNA: TGTGCCAGCTGCCGGGGGACAGGGCCCTCTGGGGTCTATGGCTACACCTTC.

The chain couples TRBV5-1 to TRBJ2-3; D unresolved. Looked up from germline, CDR1 is SGHRS and CDR2 is YFSETQ. Trimming pared 4 bases from V and 3 bases from J, leaving 12 bases between. The CDR3 has 14 residues. The DNA for the CDR3 is TGCGCCAGCAGCCTGTTCGGTCGGACAGATACGCAGTATTTT. Residues: CASSLFGRTDTQYF.

The chain carries TRBV9 and TRBJ1-2, with TRBD1 as a possible D gene (5 bases). Germline CDR1 reads SGDLS; CDR2 reads YYNGEE. The V gene lost 4 bases and the J gene lost 8 bases, with 18 bases spanning the gap. The length of the CDR3 is 14 residues. CDR3 in DNA: TGTGCCAGCAGCAGAGGCAGGGTCGAATGGGGCTACACCTTC. Amino acid sequence: CASSRGRVEWGYTF.

This clone has a handful of counts. The CDR3 loop reads CASSFWGVYEQYF. The CDR3 region has the DNA TGTGCCAGCAGTTTTTGGGGGGTCTACGAGCAGTACTTC. This chain joins TRBV12-3 or TRBV12-4 and TRBJ2-7; tentatively, D is TRBD2 (6 bases). This CDR3 comprises 13 residues. V lost 3 bases to trimming and J lost 3 bases, with 9 bases between them.

The gene calls are TRBV5-1 and TRBJ1-2, with TRBD1 identical over 9 bases. Per germline, CDR1 SGHRS and CDR2 YFSETQ. This CDR3 region has 14 residues. V was clipped by 4 bases and J by 5 bases; unmatched bases: 6. DNA of the CDR3: TGCGCCAGCAGCCCGACAGGGGGTTGGTATGGCTACACCTTC. It encodes CASSPTGGWYGYTF.

This chain uses TRBV19 with TRBJ1-4; 7 nucleotides agree with TRBD1. The trim removed 3 bases at V and 6 bases at J, leaving 4 bases unmatched. This CDR3 has 14 amino acids. Germline V gene lookup returns CDR1 LNHDA and CDR2 SQIVND (reference sequence). DNA of the CDR3: TGTGCCAGTAGTATCGGGACAGAGGATGAAAAACTGTTTTTT. Translated: CASSIGTEDEKLFF. The whole variable domain, filled in from reference TRBV19 and TRBJ1-4, reads DGGITQSPKYLFRKEGQNVTLSCEQNLNHDAMYWYRQDPGQGLRLIYYSQIVNDFQKGDIAEGYSVSREKKESFPLTVTSAQKNPTAFYLCASSIGTEDEKLFFGSGTQLSVL.

This clone was seen more than once but under ten times. In the same sample, other DNA sequences code for this CDR3. This sequence joins TRBV5-1 and TRBJ1-2; TRBD1 matches 12 bases. With 3 bases clipped from V and 5 bases from J, the junction kept 5 bases outside the gene matches. CDR1 SGHRS and CDR2 YFSETQ come from the germline V gene. CDR3 size: 15 residues. The DNA for the CDR3 is TGCGCCAGCAGCTCGGGACAGGGGGCCACTTATGGCTACACCTTC. It yields the protein CASSSGQGATYGYTF.

V usage is TRBV10-2 and J usage is TRBJ1-6, with unresolved D. The V end lost 2 bases, the J end lost 8 bases, and 7 bases lay between the germline ends. The CDR3 runs to 13 residues. CDR1 and CDR2 from the germline V gene are WSHSY and SAAADI. CDR3: CASSEDRDSPLHF. CDR3 in DNA: TGCGCCAGCAGTGAGGACCGGGATTCACCCCTCCACTTT.

The chain is built from TRBV2 and TRBJ1-2; maybe TRBD1 (6 bases). V was trimmed by 6 bases and J by 8 bases, leaving 25 bases between them. CDR3 size: 16 residues. Germline CDR1 reads SNHLY; CDR2 reads FYNNEI. The CDR3 reads CASRIPLTGSAGGYTF. The CDR3 bases are TGTGCCAGCAGGATCCCGCTCACAGGGTCCGCTGGGGGCTACACCTTC.

Here the CDR3 DNA reads TGTGCCAGCAGCCGGGGACTAGCGGAAGAGACCCAGTACTTC. Amino acids: CASSRGLAEETQYF. This sequence joins TRBV5-4 and TRBJ2-5; the match to TRBD2 covers 11 bases. The CDR3 totals 14 residues. The germline gives CDR1 SGHNT, CDR2 YYREEE (reference sequence). V shed 4 bases and J 3 bases; nucleotides not matched to a gene: 2.

The rearrangement uses TRBV10-2 and TRBJ1-2; weak D call: TRBD1 (6 bases). The germline gives CDR1 WSHSY, CDR2 SAAADI. CDR3 size: 15 residues. Trimming cost V 2 bases and J 4 bases, with 14 bases left between them. The CDR3 loop is CASSEADRSSYGYTF. CDR3 nucleotides: TGCGCCAGCAGTGAGGCAGACAGGTCGTCCTATGGCTACACCTTC.